Following are 19 T cell receptor beta chains from one sample sequenced in a study of blood T cells in healthy people across ages. It was with a sample-barcoded 5' primer and a J-beta primer mix that a second PCR of roughly 7 to 11 cycles was run. TCRdb reprocessed the 5' RACE reads with MiXCR, giving one entry per CDR3 protein. The sample consists of 250,000 to 300,000 distinct CDR3 sequences, 27% of them appearing once. Sequenced material: blood. The receptors stem from a woman aged 65 to 85 in good health.

A word on this clonotype: The junction and the germline gene differ at one end; a read error may be behind it. This chain joins TRBV7-2 and TRBJ2-5; D may be TRBD2 (6 bases). The J call may be incorrect, as the DNA end agrees better with TRBJ2-7. From germline, CDR1 is SGHTA and CDR2 FQGNSA. The CDR3 runs 14 residues. CDR3 region: CARSWGLSTYEQYF. The CDR3 DNA sequence: TGTGCCCGCAGCTGGGGACTGTCTACCTACGAGCAGTACTTC.

This clonotype was found many times. The chain links TRBV27 to TRBJ2-7; D unclear. Trimming pared 5 bases from V and 2 bases from J, leaving 16 bases between. Germline V gives CDR1 MNHEY, CDR2 SMNVEV (reference sequence). This CDR3 is built from 15 residues. CDR3 in amino acids: CASSLPKTGPYEQYF. The CDR3 bases are TGTGCCAGCAGTCTACCCAAGACGGGCCCCTACGAGCAGTACTTC.

V usage is TRBV4-1 and J usage is TRBJ2-2; 7 nucleotides align to TRBD1. This CDR3 comprises 19 residues. Trimming at V came to 4 bases and at J to 5 bases, leaving 19 bases not matched to a gene. The germline gives CDR1 MGHRA, CDR2 YSYEKL. CDR3 in DNA: TGCGCCAGCAGCCGAAGGGTTCTTGGACAGGACGATAGGACCGGGGAGCTGTTTTTT. As protein: CASSRRVLGQDDRTGELFF.

This clonotype was recorded at least ten times. The chain joins TRBV20-1 to TRBJ2-5, with 13 bases that match TRBD2. CDR3 length: 15 amino acids. V lost 3 bases to trimming and J lost 3 bases; unmatched junction nucleotides: 4. Germline V gene sequence: CDR1 DFQATT, CDR2 SNEGSKA (reference sequence). The CDR3 is CSASRTSGREETQYF. In DNA form, the CDR3 reads TGCAGTGCTAGCCGGACTAGCGGGAGAGAAGAGACCCAGTACTTC.

Concerning this clonotype: A junction end diverges from the germline sequence, so it may reflect a read error. The V call is TRBV28, the J call TRBJ2-7; D possibly corresponds to TRBD2 (6 bases). CDR3 length equals 14 residues. Per germline, CDR1 MDHEN and CDR2 SYDVKM. CDR3: CASSLEAGRYEQHF. In DNA form, the CDR3 reads TGTGCCAGCAGTTTGGAAGCGGGTCGCTACGAGCAGCACTTC.

There are many counts of this clonotype. The chain recombines TRBV5-1 with TRBJ2-5; 9 bases are shared with TRBD2. This CDR3 has 17 amino acids. Trimming cost V 0 bases and J 4 bases; bases outside gene matches: 10. CDR1 SGHRS and CDR2 YFSETQ come from the germline V gene. The CDR3 sequence: CASSLVQIAGDPETQYF. For the CDR3, the DNA is TGCGCCAGCAGCTTGGTCCAAATAGCGGGAGACCCAGAGACCCAGTACTTC.

The J gene is TRBJ2-5, the V gene TRBV7-2; D ambiguous. The V and J ends lost 4 bases and 6 bases respectively, with 9 bases between them. Germline-derived CDR1 and CDR2 are SGHTA and FQGNSA. The CDR3 consists of 12 residues. CDR3 sequence (DNA): TGTGCCAGCAGCTCCTCATTCAAGACCCAGTACTTC. This translates into CASSSSFKTQYF.

This clonotype was counted between two and nine times. The chain carries TRBV28 and TRBJ2-1, with 9 bases lining up with TRBD1. Losses at the gene ends were 3 bases for V and 5 bases for J; bases not matched to a gene: 8. There are 16 residues in the CDR3. Germline CDR1 reads MDHEN; CDR2 reads SYDVKM. The CDR3 coding sequence is TGTGCCAGCAGTTTCAATAGAGGGGACAGGGACAATGAGCAGTTCTTC. It specifies CASSFNRGDRDNEQFF.

The genes are TRBV7-2 and TRBJ1-1, with TRBD1 matching 7 bases. The CDR3 is made up of 15 amino acids. Germline CDR1 reads SGHTA; CDR2 reads FQGNSA. The trim removed 5 bases at V and 0 bases at J, leaving 6 bases unmatched. CDR3 bases: TGTGCCAGCAGCCCAGGGGGGGGCTTGAACACTGAAGCTTTCTTT. This encodes CASSPGGGLNTEAFF.

CDR3 in amino acids: CASSPRGRMYTEAFF. The CDR3 DNA sequence: TGTGCCAGCAGTCCCCGAGGCCGGATGTACACTGAAGCTTTCTTT. The gene calls are TRBV12-3 or TRBV12-4 and TRBJ1-1; no firm D call. The CDR3 has 15 amino acids. The V end was cut by 5 bases, the J end by 3 bases, with 16 bases between.

This clonotype has just a few counts. The chain is built from TRBV10-3 and TRBJ1-6; D is unclear. The V end was cut by 0 bases, the J end by 8 bases, with 5 bases between. Germline V gene data show CDR1 as ENHRY and CDR2 as SYGVKD. The CDR3 sequence is 13 residues long. The CDR3 nucleotides are TGTGCCATCAGTGAGTCGCGGGATTCACCCCTCCACTTT. Its translation: CAISESRDSPLHF.

This chain connects TRBV2 to TRBJ2-4; weak D call: TRBD2 (7 bases). V lost 3 bases and J 1 base, leaving 10 bases between the germline ends. Germline V gene data show CDR1 as SNHLY and CDR2 as FYNNEI. The CDR3 consists of 15 residues. CDR3 amino acids: CASSEGGPAKNIQYF. The CDR3 bases are TGTGCCAGCAGTGAGGGGGGGCCGGCCAAAAACATTCAGTACTTC.

The V and J genes are TRBV28 and TRBJ2-7; TRBD1 matches 8 bases. This CDR3 is 17 amino acids long. Germline values: CDR1 MDHEN, CDR2 SYDVKM. Losses at the gene ends were 2 bases for V and 1 base for J; bases not matched to a gene: 10. The DNA of the CDR3 is TGTGCCAGCAGTTTACTGTTCTCGCAGGGGGCATCCTACGAGCAGTACTTC. Its translation: CASSLLFSQGASYEQYF. Based on the CDR3 plus reference TRBV28 and TRBJ2-7, the full variable domain is DVKVTQSSRYLVKRTGEKVFLECVQDMDHENMFWYRQDPGLGLRLIYFSYDVKMKEKGDIPEGYSVSREKKERFSLILESASTNQTSMYLCASSLLFSQGASYEQYFGPGTRLTVT.

The gene calls are TRBV20-1 and TRBJ2-7; D gene ambiguous. Germline CDR1 and CDR2: DFQATT and SNEGSKA (reference sequence). V was trimmed by 7 bases and J by 4 bases, leaving 8 bases between them. This CDR3 has 10 amino acids. For the CDR3, the DNA is TGCAGTGTCACTCGGTACGAGCAGTACTTC. Its translation is CSVTRYEQYF.

This clonotype has at least ten counts. The rearrangement joins TRBV28 to TRBJ1-2; D is perhaps TRBD1 (5 bases). The germline V gene has CDR1 MDHEN and CDR2 SYDVKM. Trimming cost V 8 bases and J 3 bases, with 10 bases left between them. The CDR3 covers 12 residues. DNA of the CDR3: TGTGCCAGCCGGGGGATCGACTATGGCTACACCTTC. Translated, it gives CASRGIDYGYTF.

The chain combines TRBV18 with TRBJ2-3, with 10 positions matching TRBD1. The CDR3 totals 15 residues. Per the germline V gene, CDR1 is KGHSH and CDR2 is LQKENI. The J segment lost 0 bases and the V segment lost 4 bases, leaving 1 base of the junction unmatched. Here the CDR3 DNA reads TGTGCCAGCTCACGGACAGGGGGAAGCACAGATACGCAGTATTTT. Amino acids: CASSRTGGSTDTQYF.

This chain joins TRBV5-8 and TRBJ2-7; D ambiguous. The CDR3 is made up of 13 amino acids. Trimming shortened V by 5 bases and J by 4 bases, and 13 bases separated the two germline ends. Germline CDR1 SGHTS, CDR2 YDEGEE. In DNA form, the CDR3 reads TGTGCCAGCAGTTTTGAGGCGGATTACGAGCAGTACTTC. Translating gives CASSFEADYEQYF.

This clonotype was counted many times. V usage is TRBV29-1 and J usage is TRBJ2-7; possible D gene TRBD1, 6 bases. This CDR3 is 13 amino acids long. Trimming pared 1 base from V and 2 bases from J, leaving 9 bases between. Per the germline V gene, CDR1 is SQVTM and CDR2 is ANQGSEA. The CDR3 loop is CSVEGGGAYEQYF. The DNA for the CDR3 is TGCAGCGTTGAAGGAGGGGGAGCCTACGAGCAGTACTTC.

This clonotype was seen a few times. In DNA, the CDR3 is TGTGCCAGCAGCCAAGATCCGGGTTGGGGAGAGACCCAGTACTTC. It is translated as CASSQDPGWGETQYF. The J gene is TRBJ2-5, the V gene TRBV14; no reliable D call. V was cut by 0 bases and J by 4 bases, with 12 bases left in between. CDR3 length equals 15 residues. Germline assignment: CDR1 SGHDN and CDR2 FVKESK.